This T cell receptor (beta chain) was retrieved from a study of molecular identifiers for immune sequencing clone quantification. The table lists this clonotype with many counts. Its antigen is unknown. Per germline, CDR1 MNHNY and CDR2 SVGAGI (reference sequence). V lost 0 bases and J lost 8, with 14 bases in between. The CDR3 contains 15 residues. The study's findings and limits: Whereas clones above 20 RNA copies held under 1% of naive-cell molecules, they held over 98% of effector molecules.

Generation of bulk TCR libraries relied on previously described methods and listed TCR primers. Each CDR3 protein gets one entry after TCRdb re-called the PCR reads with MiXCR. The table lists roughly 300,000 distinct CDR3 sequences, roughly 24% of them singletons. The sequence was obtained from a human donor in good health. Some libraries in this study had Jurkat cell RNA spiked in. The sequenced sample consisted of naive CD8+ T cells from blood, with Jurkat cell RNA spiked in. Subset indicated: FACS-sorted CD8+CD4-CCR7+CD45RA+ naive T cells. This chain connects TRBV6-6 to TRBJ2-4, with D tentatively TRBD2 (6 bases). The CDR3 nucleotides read TGTGCCAGCAGTTACTCCCCGGGGACTGTCGACATTCAGTACTTC. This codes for CASSYSPGTVDIQYF.